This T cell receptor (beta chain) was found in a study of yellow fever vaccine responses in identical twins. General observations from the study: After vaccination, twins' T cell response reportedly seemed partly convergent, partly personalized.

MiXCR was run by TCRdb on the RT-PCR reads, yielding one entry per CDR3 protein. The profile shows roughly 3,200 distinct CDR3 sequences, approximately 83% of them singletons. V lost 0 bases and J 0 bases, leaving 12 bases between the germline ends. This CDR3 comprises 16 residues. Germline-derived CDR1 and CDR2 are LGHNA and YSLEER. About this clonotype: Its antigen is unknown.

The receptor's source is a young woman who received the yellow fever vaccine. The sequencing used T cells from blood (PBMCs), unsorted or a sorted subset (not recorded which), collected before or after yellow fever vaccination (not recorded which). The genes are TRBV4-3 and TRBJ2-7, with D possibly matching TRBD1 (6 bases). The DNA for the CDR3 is TGCGCCAGCAGCCAAGATCCAGGGGATCTCTCCTACGAGCAGTACTTC. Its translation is CASSQDPGDLSYEQYF.